This T cell receptor beta chain comes out of a study of beta chain features in type 1 diabetes. As for the study in general: All samples yielded 107,917,701 examined sorted cells.

V lost 1 base and J lost 4, with 9 bases in between. Germline lookup yields CDR1 SGHNT and CDR2 YENEEA. This CDR3 spans 14 amino acids. Reverse transcribing all isolated RNA meant expressed TCRB transcripts were sequenced. The repertoire was sequenced with immunoSEQ multiplex PCR; TCRdb's copy has only in-frame clones and lacks some. The sample includes 680,000 or so clones, around 15% of them seen just once. In regard to this clone: Its cognate antigen is unknown.

Regarding the study as a whole: When Type 1 diabetes patients were examined, their TCRB CDR3s proved moderately but significantly shorter in all four CD4+ subsets. Healthy donors had naive, central memory and Treg TCRB repertoires that appeared less similar than those seen among patients.

The sequence derives from a man between 18 and 35 years old with type 1 diabetes. Sequencing used naive CD4+ T cells from blood. This chain connects TRBV11-3 to TRBJ2-3; TRBD1 or TRBD2 may be the D gene (5 bases each). The CDR3 DNA follows: TGTGCCAGCAGCTTAGGAGGGGACGCAGATACGCAGTATTTT. Protein sequence: CASSLGGDADTQYF.